This T cell receptor (beta chain) was found in a study of T cell responses to AZD1222 COVID-19 vaccine. Study-wide results and caveats: Spike was spanned by vaccine-associated CD4 TCRs, which were dominant at 160-218 and 743-854. Sampling that yielded the repertoires occurred only after the peak T cell response.

It was second doses at about 4 or about 12 weeks that were pooled. Data came from immunoSEQ multiplex PCR; TCRdb stores just in-frame clones and leaves some out. Of about 270,000 clones detected, around 93% appear once; the ten largest clones hold 0.55%. About this clone: No antigen is known for it.

The TCR was taken from an adult who received the AZD1222 COVID-19 vaccine. The specimen was peripheral blood, collected 28 days after the second AZD1222 dose.

The CDR3, as DNA: TGTGCCAGCAGTGAAGGCAGGCGCACTGAAGCTTTCTTT. Translated, it gives CASSEGRRTEAFF. V gene TRBV2 combines with J gene TRBJ1-1; D gene uncertain. V lost 1 base and J lost 4, with 7 bases in between. Germline assignment: CDR1 SNHLY and CDR2 FYNNEI. CDR3 size: 13 residues.